Sequencing of this T cell receptor beta chain was carried out in a study of beta chain features in type 1 diabetes. Study-level findings and limits: No resolution was reached here on whether HLA type influences TCRB rearrangement. Significant though moderate, a shortening of TCRB CDR3s appeared in all four CD4+ subsets of Type 1 diabetes patients. Sampled from patients, naive, central memory and Treg TCRB repertoires appeared more similar than those sampled from healthy donors.

What was sequenced were expressed TCRB transcripts, since all of the isolated RNA had been reverse transcribed. Method: immunoSEQ multiplex PCR; TCRdb's copy keeps in-frame clones and lacks some. The sample holds 550,000 to 850,000 clones; around 15% are singletons and the top ten take approximately 0.022%. This clone was found a few times. Its specificity is not known. V was cut by 6 bases and J by 6 bases, with 9 bases left in between. The CDR3 length is 11 residues. Germline CDR1 and CDR2: SNHLY and FYNNEI. The specimen was naive CD4+ T cells from blood. This chain uses TRBV2 with TRBJ2-7; D is possibly TRBD2 (5 bases). The clonotype originates from a man aged 18 to 35 with type 1 diabetes. CDR3 bases: TGTGCCAGCAGGAGGGATGCCGAGCAGTACTTC. Its translation: CASRRDAEQYF. The variable domain in full, with the rest retrieved from reference TRBV2 and TRBJ2-7, is EPEVTQTPSHQVTQMGQEVILRCVPISNHLYFYWYRQILGQKVEFLVSFYNNEISEKSEIFDDQFSVERPDGSNFTLKIRSTKLEDSAMYFCASRRDAEQYFGPGTRLTVT.